Reported below is one TCR beta chain. Only in-frame clones appear in the TCRdb table, and some are missing; sequencing was by immunoSEQ multiplex PCR. The sample has around 340,000 clones, 75% to 90% seen once. This sample was included in a study of Ad26.COV2.S vaccination and SARS-CoV-2 variants. About the research overall: Dosing was one shot or two shots 56 days apart.

Trimming took 7 bases from V and 0 from J; bases not matched to a gene: 6. The V gene's germline CDR1 is SQVTM and CDR2 ANQGSEA. The CDR3 spans 13 residues. Noted treatment: some 20 received Ad26.COV2.S at low or high dose, single or two shots; about five received placebo; per-sample allocation not given. Sampling was performed 63 days after the first vaccine or placebo injection. An adult aged 18-55 years in Boston served as the donor. The chain links TRBV29-1 to TRBJ2-7; 7 bases agree with TRBD2. The specimen comprised peripheral blood, sampled in a trial of Ad26.COV2.S vaccine versus placebo. This receptor was taken from a person between 18 and 65 years old who received the Ad26.COV2.S COVID-19 vaccine or a placebo. CDR3 bases: TGCAGCGCCCGTAGCGGGTCCTCCTACGAGCAGTACTTC. Translating it yields CSARSGSSYEQYF.